This T cell receptor (beta chain) was obtained from a study of blood T cell repertoires in COVID-19. Study overall: From T cells, B-cell-depleted T cells, or PBMCs came the material, which was cDNA or gDNA.

All recovered Cohort 3 donors got two negative PCRs, got clearance, or saw symptom resolution. Profiled with immunoSEQ multiplex PCR; TCRdb holds only in-frame clones, not every one. The table lists over 250,000 clones, approximately 89% of them singletons. This clone was observed once. The TCR was taken from a woman aged 55 to 70 who had recovered from COVID-19. The sample consisted of PBMCs or T cells enriched from blood (not recorded which).

CDR3 amino acids: CASSTDPRGPNYGYTF. The CDR3 coding sequence is TGCGCCAGCAGCACGGACCCCAGGGGCCCTAACTATGGCTACACCTTC. This chain joins TRBV5-1 and TRBJ1-2; D is perhaps TRBD1 (6 bases). The CDR3 has 16 residues. Per the germline V gene, CDR1 is SGHRS and CDR2 is YFSETQ. The V end lost 4 bases, the J end lost 0 bases, and 16 bases lay between the germline ends.